Below are 18 T cell receptor beta chains sequenced from a single sample in a study of regulatory T cells in long-lasting Graves disease. According to the study, TCR beta libraries were built with iRepertoire HTBI primers and CDR3-region Arm-PCR. TCRdb used MiXCR to reprocess the multiplex PCR reads, holding one entry per CDR3 protein. The table lists roughly 510,000 distinct CDR3 sequences, 16% of them singletons. Stated time point: newly diagnosed GD, antithyroid drugs for less than 3 months. Preparation of the TCR library used RNA extracted from PBMCs. The same sample was also studied in work on T cells in Graves' hyperthyroidism and ophthalmopathy.

Here the sequenced sample was peripheral blood mononuclear cells (PBMCs), taken at new diagnosis, from a patient treated with antithyroid drugs. Receptor source: a man between 18 and 35 years old with Graves disease.

In its sample, this clonotype was seen many times. The genes are TRBV5-1 and TRBJ1-1, with D maybe TRBD1 (5 bases). Per the germline V gene, CDR1 is SGHRS and CDR2 is YFSETQ. Trimming shortened V by 3 bases and J by 0 bases, and 9 bases separated the two germline ends. The CDR3 consists of 14 residues. The CDR3: CASSWDGLNTEAFF. In DNA form, the CDR3 reads TGCGCCAGCAGCTGGGACGGCTTGAACACTGAAGCTTTCTTT.

The sample holds a few counts of this clonotype. The chain is built from TRBV4-2 and TRBJ2-5; no reliable D call. The V end lost 4 bases, the J end lost 3 bases, and 9 bases lay between the germline ends. The CDR3 length is 13 residues. The germline V gene encodes CDR1 LGHNA and CDR2 YNFKEQ. The CDR3 loop is CASSLYSEETQYF. The CDR3 DNA is TGTGCCAGCAGCCTTTACAGCGAAGAGACCCAGTACTTC.

This clonotype came up many times. One end of the junction fails to match germline, which may point to a read error. The chain uses TRBV7-7 and TRBJ2-1; TRBD2 agrees at 14 bases. CDR1 and CDR2 (germline): SSHAT, FNYEAQ (reference sequence). This CDR3 has 15 residues. This CDR3 reads CASSKGLAGVDEQFF. The CDR3 bases are TGTGCTAGCAGCAAGGGACTAGCGGGAGTCGATGAGCAGTTCTTC. The full variable domain, with the rest looked up from reference TRBV7-7 and TRBJ2-1, is GAGVSQSPRYKVTKRGQDVTLRCDPISSHATLYWYQQALGQGPEFLTYFNYEAQPDKSGLPSDRFSAERPEGSISTLTIQRTEQRDSAMYRCASSKGLAGVDEQFFGPGTRLTVL.

Concerning this clonotype: A junction boundary mismatches the germline segment, possibly from a read error. J is TRBJ2-7 and V is TRBV20-1; D unresolved. The CDR3 covers 14 residues. Germline CDR1 is DFQATT and CDR2 is SNEGSKA (reference sequence). DNA of the CDR3: TGCAGTGCTACTAGTGCGGAGAGCTCCTACGAACAGTACTTC. It is translated as CSATSAESSYEQYF.

On this clonotype: This may be a read error, as it is one base from a much larger clone. The chain carries TRBV12-3 or TRBV12-4 and TRBJ2-7; 7 bases agree with TRBD1. CDR3 length equals 14 residues. The J segment lost 6 bases and the V segment lost 6 bases, leaving 11 bases of the junction unmatched. CDR3 sequence: CASSPTGSTSEQYF. Here the CDR3 DNA reads TGTGCCAGCAGCCCGACAGGGTCCACTTCCGAGCAGTACTTC.

This clonotype was observed many times. The J gene is TRBJ1-2, the V gene TRBV25-1; TRBD1 matches at 7 bases. The V gene's germline CDR1 is MGHDK and CDR2 SYGVNS. CDR3 length: 11 residues. V trimming: 7 bases; J trimming: 5 bases; junction bases outside the gene matches: 1. This chain's CDR3 is CASTTGYGYTF. Here the CDR3 DNA reads TGTGCCAGCACGACAGGGTATGGCTACACCTTC.

The rearrangement links TRBV7-9 to TRBJ2-4; TRBD2 matches at 8 bases. V was pared by 8 bases and J by 7 bases, with 13 bases of the junction left unmatched. The CDR3 runs 15 residues. Germline CDR1 reads SEHNR; CDR2 reads FQNEAQ (reference sequence). The CDR3 DNA follows: TGTGCCAGCCACCGTAGCGGGGCGACGGTGAACATTCAGTACTTC. Protein: CASHRSGATVNIQYF.

This clonotype has ten or more counts. This chain connects TRBV5-1 to TRBJ2-7; possibly TRBD2 for D (5 bases). This CDR3 region has 13 residues. Germline CDR1 is SGHRS and CDR2 is YFSETQ. V was trimmed by 4 bases and J by 0 bases, leaving 8 bases between them. This chain's CDR3 is CASSARDSYEQYF. The CDR3, as DNA: TGCGCCAGCAGCGCCCGGGACTCCTACGAGCAGTACTTC.

This clonotype was seen a few times. This chain connects TRBV7-2 to TRBJ2-1, with a tentative D call TRBD2 (6 bases). Germline CDR1 is SGHTA and CDR2 is FQGNSA. The CDR3 consists of 16 residues. Between the trimmed V and J ends, which lost 1 base and 7 bases, there was a span of 17 bases. The CDR3 nucleotides are TGTGCCAGCAGCTTAGACGGCGGGATAAGTGTTAATGAGCAGTTCTTC. Encoded protein: CASSLDGGISVNEQFF.

This clonotype came up a few times. The chain's CDR3 is CASRGGGWGNTIYF. The CDR3 region has the DNA TGTGCCAGCAGAGGAGGGGGATGGGGAAACACCATATATTTT. This rearrangement joins TRBV27 to TRBJ1-3, with D perhaps matching TRBD1 (6 bases). Germline CDR1 and CDR2: MNHEY and SMNVEV (reference sequence). With 6 bases removed from V and 4 bases from J, the gap between germline ends came to 13 bases. This CDR3 is built from 14 residues.

This chain links TRBV7-9 with TRBJ2-3, with a weak D call TRBD2 (6 bases). V lost 3 bases and J lost 4, with 14 bases in between. Germline V gene lookup returns CDR1 SEHNR and CDR2 FQNEAQ (reference sequence). The CDR3 loop spans 15 amino acids. The CDR3 DNA reads as TGTGCCAGCAGCTTTGGAGGAGGGTCTCCAGATACGCAGTATTTT. Protein sequence: CASSFGGGSPDTQYF.

This clonotype turned up a few times. The V gene is TRBV4-1, the J gene TRBJ1-1; D is perhaps TRBD1 (5 bases). This CDR3 has 14 amino acids. V was cut by 0 bases and J by 3 bases, with 8 bases left in between. The germline V gene encodes CDR1 MGHRA and CDR2 YSYEKL. The DNA of the CDR3 is TGCGCCAGCAGCCAAGATTCGGGGGACACTGAAGCTTTCTTT. It codes for CASSQDSGDTEAFF.

This clonotype was counted ten times or more. The chain couples TRBV6-2 or TRBV6-3 to TRBJ1-3, with a possible D match to TRBD1 (5 bases). The V gene's germline CDR1 is MNHEY and CDR2 SVGEGT. This CDR3 is built from 17 residues. Trimming shortened V by 0 bases and J by 5 bases, and 17 bases separated the two germline ends. CDR3 residues: CASSYSGRHYPRNTIYF. Written as DNA, the CDR3 is TGTGCCAGCAGTTACTCGGGACGTCATTATCCCAGAAACACCATATATTTT.

This clonotype was counted many times. CDR3 residues: CASRETGAKNIQYF. The DNA for the CDR3 is TGTGCCAGCAGAGAGACAGGGGCCAAAAACATTCAGTACTTC. The rearrangement links TRBV28 to TRBJ2-4; 7 bases are shared with TRBD1. The V and J ends lost 6 bases and 1 base, in that order; junction bases with no gene match: 3. The CDR3 has 14 residues. Germline V gene lookup returns CDR1 MDHEN and CDR2 SYDVKM.

This chain links TRBV20-1 with TRBJ2-3; a weak D match, TRBD2 (6 bases). The CDR3 has 13 residues. Germline V gives CDR1 DFQATT, CDR2 SNEGSKA (reference sequence). Trimming shortened V by 5 bases and J by 3 bases, and 12 bases separated the two germline ends. DNA of the CDR3: TGCAGTGCTTCACTAGCCCCTACAGATACGCAGTATTTT. Amino acids: CSASLAPTDTQYF.

This clonotype was observed a few times. V gene TRBV27 combines with J gene TRBJ2-1; 16 bases line up with TRBD2. Looked up from germline, CDR1 is MNHEY and CDR2 is SMNVEV (reference sequence). V lost 4 bases and J lost 1; bases outside the gene matches: 7. This CDR3 comprises 19 residues. This chain's CDR3 is CASSSMGLAGGGSYNEQFF. CDR3 nucleotide sequence: TGTGCCAGCAGTTCTATGGGACTAGCGGGAGGGGGGTCCTACAATGAGCAGTTCTTC.

This clonotype was seen more than once but under ten times. V is TRBV7-9 and J is TRBJ1-4; 8 positions agree with TRBD1. Trimming at V came to 0 bases and at J to 8 bases, leaving 8 bases not matched to a gene. The CDR3 loop spans 16 amino acids. From germline, CDR1 is SEHNR and CDR2 FQNEAQ (reference sequence). This CDR3 reads CASSLAGTGLREKLFF. The CDR3 DNA reads as TGTGCCAGCAGCTTAGCGGGGACAGGTCTCAGGGAAAAACTGTTTTTT.

The chain recombines TRBV10-3 with TRBJ2-1, with 7 bases that match TRBD1. Germline assignment: CDR1 ENHRY and CDR2 SYGVKD. This CDR3 spans 16 amino acids. Losses at the gene ends were 3 bases for V and 4 bases for J; bases not matched to a gene: 9. The CDR3, as DNA: TGTGCCATCAGTGACCCCGGACAGGAACTATACAATGAGCAGTTCTTC. Amino acids: CAISDPGQELYNEQFF.